A single sample gave rise to the 20 T cell receptor beta chains below, sequenced in a study of T cell responses to AZD1222 COVID-19 vaccine. The table came from immunoSEQ multiplex PCR; TCRdb's copy has only in-frame clones and leaves some out. The sample shows around 140,000 clones, more than 85% of them seen only once. The material sequenced was peripheral blood, taken on day 0 of AZD1222 vaccination. These receptors all come from an adult in good health.

This rearrangement joins TRBV11-3 to TRBJ2-1; possibly TRBD2 for D (6 bases). There are 13 residues in the CDR3. V gave up 5 bases and J gave up 6 bases, with 11 bases separating them. The V gene's germline CDR1 is SGHNT and CDR2 YENEEA. As DNA, the CDR3 is TGTGCCAGCAGCCCCTCGACTAGCAATGAGCAGTTCTTC. Translating gives CASSPSTSNEQFF.

This rearrangement joins TRBV15 to TRBJ1-3; no reliable D call. Trimming removed 2 bases at V and 4 bases at J, with 15 bases between. Germline V lookup: CDR1 LNHNV, CDR2 YYDKDF (reference sequence). CDR3 length equals 16 residues. The CDR3 nucleotides are TGTGCCACCAGCAGACTCCGCGGGAATTTGGGAAACACCATATATTTT. Encoded protein: CATSRLRGNLGNTIYF.

The chain has TRBV30 and TRBJ1-2; 9 nucleotides match TRBD1. The CDR3 has 12 amino acids. Germline CDR1 is GTSNPN and CDR2 is SVGIG (reference sequence). Trimming removed 3 bases from V and 8 bases from J; junction bases left unmatched: 4. The chain's CDR3 is CAWRQGAWGYTF. The CDR3 coding sequence is TGTGCCTGGAGACAGGGGGCATGGGGCTACACCTTC. The whole variable domain, filled in from reference TRBV30 and TRBJ1-2, reads SQTIHQWPATLVQPVGSPLSLECTVEGTSNPNLYWYRQAAGRGLQLLFYSVGIGQISSEVPQNLSASRPQDRQFILSSKKLLLSDSGFYLCAWRQGAWGYTFGSGTRLTVV.

The chain is built from TRBV2 and TRBJ2-3, with D unresolved. Germline V gene lookup returns CDR1 SNHLY and CDR2 FYNNEI. CDR3 length equals 13 residues. Trimming removed 5 bases from V and 6 bases from J, with 12 bases in between. CDR3 DNA: TGTGCCAGCAGTCCCCTTAGGGTTGATACGCAGTATTTT. Protein product: CASSPLRVDTQYF.

The chain carries TRBV2 and TRBJ2-3, with 7 bases fitting TRBD1. Trimming cost V 5 bases and J 6 bases; bases outside gene matches: 11. The CDR3 extends over 15 amino acids. Germline V gives CDR1 SNHLY, CDR2 FYNNEI. CDR3 sequence: CASSSGDSGRDTQYF. The CDR3 coding sequence is TGTGCCAGCAGTAGTGGGGACAGCGGTAGGGATACGCAGTATTTT. The variable domain in full, completed from reference TRBV2 and TRBJ2-3, reads EPEVTQTPSHQVTQMGQEVILRCVPISNHLYFYWYRQILGQKVEFLVSFYNNEISEKSEIFDDQFSVERPDGSNFTLKIRSTKLEDSAMYFCASSSGDSGRDTQYFGPGTRLTVL.

The CDR3 sequence is CASSQDTMTAYNEQFF. In DNA, the CDR3 is TGTGCCAGCAGCCAAGACACTATGACAGCTTACAATGAGCAGTTCTTC. The chain uses TRBV4-2 and TRBJ2-1, with D possibly matching TRBD1 (5 bases). Germline CDR1 reads LGHNA; CDR2 reads YNFKEQ. The CDR3 runs 16 residues. Trimming shortened V by 0 bases and J by 4 bases, and 13 bases separated the two germline ends.

V is TRBV5-1 and J is TRBJ1-1; the match to TRBD1 covers 8 bases. This CDR3 region has 15 residues. The V segment lost 5 bases and the J segment 5 bases; nucleotides outside the gene matches: 11. CDR1 is SGHRS and CDR2 is YFSETQ in the germline V gene. CDR3 coding DNA: TGCGCCAGCAGAGTCTCACAGGGGGGTAAGACTGAAGCTTTCTTT. Its translation is CASRVSQGGKTEAFF. The variable domain in full, completed from reference TRBV5-1 and TRBJ1-1, reads KAGVTQTPRYLIKTRGQQVTLSCSPISGHRSVSWYQQTPGQGLQFLFEYFSETQRNKGNFPGRFSGRQFSNSRSEMNVSTLELGDSALYLCASRVSQGGKTEAFFGQGTRLTVV.

This chain links TRBV5-6 with TRBJ2-7; 15 bases fit TRBD2. The V and J ends lost 4 bases and 2 bases, in that order; junction bases with no gene match: 7. CDR1 and CDR2 from the germline V gene are SGHDT and YYEEEE. There are 17 residues in the CDR3. The DNA of the CDR3 is TGTGCCAGCAGCCGTGGACTAGCGGGAGGGCCCACCTACGAGCAGTACTTC. Translated, it gives CASSRGLAGGPTYEQYF.

The chain employs TRBV18 and TRBJ2-2; a weak D match, TRBD1 (5 bases). From germline, CDR1 is KGHSH and CDR2 LQKENI. This CDR3 spans 12 amino acids. V lost 5 bases, J lost 6 bases, and 7 bases lay in between. The CDR3 region is CASSDSAGELFF. The CDR3, as DNA: TGTGCCAGCTCAGACAGCGCCGGGGAGCTGTTTTTT.

The gene calls are TRBV19 and TRBJ1-2; D ambiguous. Germline V lookup: CDR1 LNHDA, CDR2 SQIVND (reference sequence). There are 13 residues in the CDR3. V was pared by 3 bases and J by 7 bases, with 12 bases between. The CDR3 nucleotides are TGTGCCAGTAGTATCTTGGGGTCCGCTGGCTACACCTTC. This translates into CASSILGSAGYTF.

DNA of the CDR3: TGTGCCAGCATCAGCCTGGGGTACACTGAAGCTTTCTTT. Protein: CASISLGYTEAFF. This chain uses TRBV3-1 (or the pseudogene TRBV3-2) with TRBJ1-1, with D uncertain. Trimming took off 7 bases at V and 3 bases at J, with 12 bases between the two ends. Germline CDR1 LGHDT, CDR2 YNNKEL (reference sequence). The CDR3 consists of 13 residues.

The chain carries TRBV11-2 and TRBJ1-2; TRBD1 aligns across 7 bases. The CDR3 totals 15 residues. V lost 2 bases and J lost 7; bases outside the gene matches: 10. The germline V gene encodes CDR1 SGHAT and CDR2 FQNNGV. This CDR3 is CASSLRDRPRGGYTF. Here the CDR3 DNA reads TGTGCCAGCAGCTTACGGGACAGACCACGGGGTGGCTACACCTTC.

This chain connects TRBV4-1 to TRBJ1-5; a possible D gene is TRBD1 (5 bases). The CDR3 runs 17 residues. The germline V gene encodes CDR1 MGHRA and CDR2 YSYEKL. The V end was cut by 2 bases, the J end by 6 bases, with 20 bases between. This chain's CDR3 is CASSQSGGGGDFQPQHF. The CDR3 DNA sequence: TGCGCCAGCAGCCAATCTGGTGGAGGAGGGGATTTTCAGCCCCAGCATTTT.

This chain uses TRBV27 with TRBJ2-1, with 7 positions matching TRBD1. This CDR3 has 16 residues. V was pared by 5 bases and J by 2 bases, with 9 bases of the junction left unmatched. Germline V lookup: CDR1 MNHEY, CDR2 SMNVEV (reference sequence). The CDR3 coding sequence is TGTGCCAGCAGTCCTTGGACAGGTTCGACCTACAATGAGCAGTTCTTC. Translating gives CASSPWTGSTYNEQFF.

The V call is TRBV6-2 or TRBV6-3, the J call TRBJ2-6; 12 nucleotides align to TRBD1. V trimming: 0 bases; J trimming: 2 bases; junction bases outside the gene matches: 5. Germline-derived CDR1 and CDR2 are MNHEY and SVGEGT. The CDR3 is 19 residues long. CDR3: CASSYSPGQGATGANVLTF. The CDR3 DNA sequence: TGTGCCAGCAGTTACTCGCCGGGACAGGGGGCCACTGGGGCCAACGTCCTGACTTTC.

J is TRBJ1-2 and V is TRBV29-1; 9 positions match TRBD1. V shed 1 base, J shed 8 bases, and the junction held 2 bases outside the gene matches. CDR3 length: 12 residues. Germline V gives CDR1 SQVTM, CDR2 ANQGSEA. CDR3 sequence: CSVEATGGGYTF. The CDR3 DNA reads TGCAGCGTTGAAGCGACAGGGGGAGGCTACACCTTC.

V is TRBV28 and J is TRBJ1-5; perhaps TRBD1 as D (6 bases). Germline CDR1 and CDR2: MDHEN and SYDVKM. The CDR3 contains 14 residues. V was pared by 2 bases and J by 9 bases, with 14 bases between. CDR3 bases: TGTGCCAGCAGTTTACGGGGGCCGAAGGGGCCCCAGCATTTT. It codes for CASSLRGPKGPQHF.

The chain joins TRBV3-1 (or the pseudogene TRBV3-2) to TRBJ1-1; D is uncertain. This CDR3 contains 14 residues. V was shortened by 2 bases and J by 6 bases, with 13 bases between the two germline ends. Germline assignment: CDR1 LGHDT and CDR2 YNNKEL (reference sequence). The CDR3 bases are TGTGCCAGCAGCCAACAAAGCGGGGTCGCTGAAGCTTTCTTT. Encoded protein: CASSQQSGVAEAFF.

The J gene is TRBJ1-2, the V gene TRBV5-1; a weak D match, TRBD1 (6 bases). CDR1 is SGHRS and CDR2 is YFSETQ in the germline V gene. The CDR3 extends over 13 amino acids. Trimming left V 1 base short and J 6 bases short, with 10 bases between. The CDR3 region is CASSLKDSHGYTF. The CDR3 bases are TGCGCCAGCAGCTTGAAGGACAGCCATGGCTACACCTTC.

The rearrangement links TRBV4-3 to TRBJ2-7; D gene ambiguous. The CDR3 totals 13 residues. Between the trimmed V and J ends, which lost 2 bases and 5 bases, there was a span of 10 bases. Germline V gene lookup returns CDR1 LGHNA and CDR2 YSLEER. This CDR3 is CASSQSVVHEQYF. DNA for the CDR3: TGCGCCAGCAGCCAATCAGTAGTCCACGAGCAGTACTTC.